A single sample gave rise to the 8 T cell receptor beta chains below, sequenced in a study of T-cell reconstitution after alpha-beta-depleted transplantation in children. Unique molecular identifiers were incorporated when the TCRbeta library was constructed. TCRdb called the PCR reads again in MiXCR, with one record for every CDR3 protein. The sample contains 300,000 or so distinct CDR3 sequences, around 25% of which appear only once. The material was PBMCs, mostly from graft donor cells, obtained 180 days after TCRalphabeta/CD19-depleted stem cell transplant. The receptor source for this set is a male patient between 10 and 17 years old who had a stem cell transplant for acute lymphoblastic leukemia, so the T cells may come from the graft donor.

The rearrangement joins TRBV5-1 to TRBJ2-7, with 11 bases matching TRBD2. V dropped 0 bases and J dropped 1; count of bases not matched to a gene: 9. The germline CDR1 and CDR2 sequences are SGHRS and YFSETQ. The CDR3 has 18 residues. The CDR3 DNA sequence: TGCGCCAGCAGCTTGGCCCTGGCTAGCGGGAGGAAATCCTACGAGCAGTACTTC. Protein sequence: CASSLALASGRKSYEQYF. The full variable domain, with the rest looked up from reference TRBV5-1 and TRBJ2-7, is KAGVTQTPRYLIKTRGQQVTLSCSPISGHRSVSWYQQTPGQGLQFLFEYFSETQRNKGNFPGRFSGRQFSNSRSEMNVSTLELGDSALYLCASSLALASGRKSYEQYFGPGTRLTVT.

The rearrangement links TRBV9 to TRBJ2-3; D might be TRBD2 (6 bases). Per germline, CDR1 SGDLS and CDR2 YYNGEE. With 0 bases removed from V and 0 bases from J, the gap between germline ends came to 11 bases. The CDR3 runs to 16 residues. The CDR3 DNA reads TGTGCCAGCAGCGTAGAGGACTATCCTAGCACAGATACGCAGTATTTT. Translation gives CASSVEDYPSTDTQYF.

The J gene is TRBJ1-4, the V gene TRBV20-1; D is undetermined. Trimming took off 2 bases at V and 8 bases at J, with 12 bases between the two ends. This CDR3 region has 13 residues. Germline CDR1 reads DFQATT; CDR2 reads SNEGSKA (reference sequence). CDR3 amino acids: CSARRRVGEKLFF. The DNA for the CDR3 is TGCAGTGCTAGAAGGAGGGTCGGGGAAAAACTGTTTTTT.

This clonotype was counted between two and nine times. This chain links TRBV6-5 with TRBJ1-3, with 7 positions matching TRBD1. Trimming cost V 3 bases and J 4 bases; bases outside gene matches: 6. This CDR3 region has 15 residues. Germline assignment: CDR1 MNHEY and CDR2 SVGAGI. CDR3 amino acids: CASSYGQGGGNTIYF. Written as DNA, the CDR3 is TGTGCCAGCAGTTATGGCCAGGGGGGAGGAAACACCATATATTTT.

This clonotype was seen only a few times. V is TRBV28 and J is TRBJ1-2; D gene ambiguous. The V gene's germline CDR1 is MDHEN and CDR2 SYDVKM. The CDR3 is made up of 13 amino acids. V lost 8 bases to trimming and J lost 3 bases, with 13 bases between them. The chain's CDR3 is CASHSFGDYGYTF. The CDR3 DNA reads as TGTGCCAGCCACTCATTCGGGGACTATGGCTACACCTTC.

V usage is TRBV2 and J usage is TRBJ2-3; D may be TRBD1 or TRBD2 (5 bases each). Trimming stripped 3 bases from V and 4 bases from J, with 11 bases between. CDR1 is SNHLY and CDR2 is FYNNEI in the germline V gene. The CDR3 is 14 amino acids. CDR3 amino acids: CASSDRVGADTQYF. The DNA of the CDR3 is TGTGCCAGCAGTGACAGGGTGGGGGCAGATACGCAGTATTTT. Together with reference TRBV2 and TRBJ2-3, the CDR3 gives the full variable domain: EPEVTQTPSHQVTQMGQEVILRCVPISNHLYFYWYRQILGQKVEFLVSFYNNEISEKSEIFDDQFSVERPDGSNFTLKIRSTKLEDSAMYFCASSDRVGADTQYFGPGTRLTVL.

In this sample, this clonotype turned up many times. This chain uses TRBV29-1 with TRBJ2-1, with 10 positions matching TRBD2. The V and J ends lost 6 bases and 7 bases, in that order; junction bases with no gene match: 3. There are 12 residues in the CDR3. Germline V gene data show CDR1 as SQVTM and CDR2 as ANQGSEA. The chain's CDR3 is CSVKREGNEQFF. DNA for the CDR3: TGCAGCGTGAAGCGGGAGGGTAATGAGCAGTTCTTC.

The V call is TRBV20-1, the J call TRBJ2-5, with TRBD2 identical over 10 bases. The CDR3 contains 17 residues. V shed 3 bases, J shed 5 bases, and the junction held 15 bases outside the gene matches. CDR1 and CDR2 (germline): DFQATT, SNEGSKA (reference sequence). CDR3: CSARGVGLAGEWETQYF. The DNA of the CDR3 is TGCAGTGCTAGGGGGGTAGGGCTAGCGGGAGAGTGGGAGACCCAGTACTTC.